This TCR beta chain is from a study of cytomegalovirus exposure and HLA in healthy donors. Findings of the study overall: A later analysis revealed that TCR association rates differed between HLA loci, peaking at DRB1 and bottoming out at HLA-C.

With regard to this clone: Antigen unknown.

The germline V and J ends were trimmed by 7 bases and 0 bases, with 16 bases remaining between them. Germline V gene sequence: CDR1 LNHDA, CDR2 SQIVND (reference sequence). The CDR3 spans 15 residues. 13 Jbeta primers and 60 Vbeta primers were used for the PCR. Data came from immunoSEQ multiplex PCR; TCRdb stores just in-frame clones and leaves some out. This table holds approximately 130,000 clones, 75% to 90% found once. This TCR was sampled from a woman between 25 and 40 years old in good health and CMV-seropositive. The V gene is TRBV19, the J gene TRBJ2-7; the D gene is possibly TRBD2 (6 bases). The source material was PBMCs. CDR3 amino acids: CASKHRDSSSYEQYF. In nucleotides, the CDR3 is TGTGCCAGTAAACACCGGGACTCAAGCTCCTACGAGCAGTACTTC. The full variable domain, rest sourced from reference TRBV19 and TRBJ2-7, is DGGITQSPKYLFRKEGQNVTLSCEQNLNHDAMYWYRQDPGQGLRLIYYSQIVNDFQKGDIAEGYSVSREKKESFPLTVTSAQKNPTAFYLCASKHRDSSSYEQYFGPGTRLTVT.